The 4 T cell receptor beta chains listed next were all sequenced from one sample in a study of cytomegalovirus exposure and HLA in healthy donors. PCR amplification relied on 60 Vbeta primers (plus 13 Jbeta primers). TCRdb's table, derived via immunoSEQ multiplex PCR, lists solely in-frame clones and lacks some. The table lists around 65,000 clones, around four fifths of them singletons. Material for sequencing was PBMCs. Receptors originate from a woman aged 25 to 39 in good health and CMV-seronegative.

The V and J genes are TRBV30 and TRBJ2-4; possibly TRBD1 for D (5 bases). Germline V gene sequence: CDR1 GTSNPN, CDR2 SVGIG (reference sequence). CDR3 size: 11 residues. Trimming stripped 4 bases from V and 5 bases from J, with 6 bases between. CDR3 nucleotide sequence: TGTGCCTGGAAAGGGGAAAACATTCAGTACTTC. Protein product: CAWKGENIQYF.

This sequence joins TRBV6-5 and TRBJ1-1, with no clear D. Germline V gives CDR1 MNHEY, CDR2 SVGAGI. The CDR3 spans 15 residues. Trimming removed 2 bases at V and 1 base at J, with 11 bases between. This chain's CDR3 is CASSYHETGNTEAFF. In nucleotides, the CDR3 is TGTGCCAGCAGTTACCATGAGACGGGGAACACTGAAGCTTTCTTT.

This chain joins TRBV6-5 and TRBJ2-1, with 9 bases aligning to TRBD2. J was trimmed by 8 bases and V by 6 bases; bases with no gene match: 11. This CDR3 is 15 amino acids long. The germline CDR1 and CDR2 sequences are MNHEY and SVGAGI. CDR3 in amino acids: CASRSSGTSMHEQFF. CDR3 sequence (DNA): TGTGCCAGCAGATCCTCCGGGACTAGCATGCATGAGCAGTTCTTC.

The CDR3 region has the DNA TGCGCCAGCAGCCGAGCAGCGGCTAATGAAAAACTGTTTTTT. It translates to CASSRAAANEKLFF. The rearrangement joins TRBV5-1 to TRBJ1-4; D remains ambiguous. Germline CDR1 reads SGHRS; CDR2 reads YFSETQ. The CDR3 covers 14 residues. V dropped 4 bases and J dropped 3 bases, with 10 bases sitting between them.